This is a list of T cell receptor beta chains from one sample in a study of T cells in Graves' hyperthyroidism and ophthalmopathy. TCRdb passed the multiplex PCR reads through MiXCR, listing each CDR3 protein once. The sample shows about 690,000 distinct CDR3 sequences, 17% of them seen only once. The specimen was blood. The origin of the receptors is a man over 45 with Graves' hyperthyroidism. Both conserved end residues are part of each CDR3. The D gene is left open where the match is weak. Some rows mark clone size as missing; the rest say once, few, many or name a class of expanded clone.

j_gene	v_gene	d_gene	len	abundance	CDR3aa	CDR3nt
TRBJ2-1	TRBV28	NA	15	few	CASNRGGASYNEQFF	TGTGCCAGCAACCGGGGTGGCGCCTCCTACAATGAGCAGTTCTTC
TRBJ2-1	TRBV6-1	NA	14	NA	CASSESQRYNEQFF	TGTGCCAGCAGTGAGTCCCAGAGGTACAATGAGCAGTTCTTC
TRBJ2-5	TRBV2	NA	10	many	CASQAETQYF	TGTGCCAGCCAGGCGGAGACCCAGTACTTC
TRBJ1-2	TRBV30	NA	13	many	CAWTEAGNYGYTF	TGTGCCTGGACCGAGGCTGGGAACTATGGCTACACCTTC
TRBJ2-1	TRBV19	TRBD2	16	NA	CASSILAGESTTEQFF	TGTGCCAGTAGTATCCTAGCGGGAGAGAGTACGACTGAGCAGTTCTTC
TRBJ2-7	TRBV28	NA	13	NA	CASSFGRAHEQYF	TGTGCCAGCAGTTTCGGTAGGGCCCACGAGCAGTACTTC
TRBJ2-3	TRBV6-2/TRBV6-3	TRBD1	15	NA	CASSYSGQRTDTQYF	TGTGCCAGCAGTTACTCGGGACAGAGAACAGATACGCAGTATTTT
TRBJ2-5	TRBV20-1	NA	12	many	CSAPDLQETQYF	TGCAGTGCCCCAGACCTCCAAGAGACCCAGTACTTC
TRBJ2-7	TRBV10-3	TRBD1	12	many	CAIARDSYEQYF	TGTGCCATCGCCCGGGACAGCTACGAGCAGTACTTC
TRBJ2-1	TRBV9	TRBD1	14	NA	CASSVRGTDNEQFF	TGTGCCAGCAGCGTACGAGGGACAGACAATGAGCAGTTCTTC
TRBJ2-7	TRBV28	TRBD2	14	many	CASSLTREGREQYF	TGTGCCAGCAGTTTGACGCGGGAGGGTCGCGAGCAGTACTTC
TRBJ2-5	TRBV7-9	NA	14	NA	CASSLAPGPGTQYF	TGTGCCAGCAGCTTAGCGCCAGGCCCAGGGACCCAGTACTTC
TRBJ2-1	TRBV20-1	TRBD2	15	few	CSASFGSGSYNEQFF	TGCAGTGCTAGTTTTGGTAGCGGGAGCTACAATGAGCAGTTCTTC
TRBJ1-5	TRBV7-9	TRBD1	15	NA	CASSHGQAIDQPQHF	TGTGCCAGCAGCCATGGACAGGCGATAGATCAGCCCCAGCATTTT
TRBJ1-4	TRBV28	NA	16	NA	CASSTELRGTNEKLFF	TGTGCCAGCAGCACCGAACTCAGGGGCACTAATGAAAAACTGTTTTTT
TRBJ2-1	TRBV19	TRBD2	20	NA	CASSMVLRTSGKSSYNEQFF	TGTGCCAGTAGTATGGTCTTAAGGACTAGCGGCAAGAGCTCCTACAATGAGCAGTTCTTC
TRBJ2-5	TRBV7-9	NA	10	many	CASSPETQYF	TGTGCCAGCAGCCCGGAGACCCAGTACTTC
TRBJ2-5	TRBV5-1	NA	15	many	CASSRSRDGQETQYF	TGCGCCAGCAGCCGCAGCCGGGACGGACAAGAGACCCAGTACTTC
TRBJ2-1	TRBV19	TRBD2	15	many	CASSAGLAAPNEQFF	TGTGCCAGTAGTGCCGGACTAGCGGCCCCTAATGAGCAGTTCTTC
TRBJ2-2	TRBV9	NA	15	few	CASSVGGDPTGELFF	TGTGCCAGCAGCGTAGGCGGCGACCCCACCGGGGAGCTGTTTTTT
TRBJ2-2	TRBV15	NA	14	NA	CATSTDGGTGELFF	TGTGCCACCAGCACCGACGGGGGTACCGGGGAGCTGTTTTTT
TRBJ1-5	TRBV4-2	NA	14	NA	CASSPASRNQPQHF	TGTGCCAGCAGCCCGGCTTCCAGGAATCAGCCCCAGCATTTT
TRBJ2-1	TRBV7-9	TRBD2	16	many	CASSPGTSGTNNEQFF	TGTGCCAGCAGCCCAGGAACTAGCGGAACTAACAATGAGCAGTTCTTC
TRBJ1-6	TRBV28	NA	13	many	CASSPRADSPLHF	TGTGCCAGCAGTCCGCGCGCCGATTCACCCCTCCACTTT
TRBJ1-1	TRBV28	TRBD1	16	few	CASSLGATGENTEAFF	TGTGCCAGCAGTTTAGGGGCGACAGGGGAAAACACTGAAGCTTTCTTT
TRBJ1-5	TRBV2	NA	13	many	CASRESGNQPQHF	TGTGCCAGCAGGGAATCTGGCAATCAGCCCCAGCATTTT
TRBJ1-1	TRBV12-3/TRBV12-4	NA	12	NA	CASSKTGFEAFF	TGTGCCAGCAGCAAGACAGGTTTTGAAGCTTTCTTT
TRBJ2-2	TRBV7-2	NA	16	NA	CASSTAGYSNTGELFF	TGTGCCAGCAGCACGGCAGGGTACTCGAACACCGGGGAGCTGTTTTTT
TRBJ2-7	TRBV12-3/TRBV12-4	TRBD1	16	many	CASSRYPGRGSYEQYF	TGTGCCAGCAGTCGTTACCCGGGCAGGGGGAGTTACGAGCAGTACTTC
TRBJ1-1	TRBV2	NA	14	NA	CASNQQGLNTEAFF	TGTGCCAGCAACCAACAGGGACTGAACACTGAAGCTTTCTTT
TRBJ1-2	TRBV10-3	NA	14	many	CAISEEGGYYGYTF	TGTGCCATCAGTGAGGAAGGGGGATACTATGGCTACACCTTC
TRBJ1-2	TRBV10-2	NA	14	many	CASMRSQGGDGYTF	TGCGCCAGCATGAGGTCACAGGGTGGGGATGGCTACACCTTC
TRBJ2-3	TRBV30	NA	13	NA	CAWSGNPTDTQYF	TGTGCCTGGAGTGGAAATCCCACAGATACGCAGTATTTT
TRBJ2-7	TRBV10-3	NA	12	many	CAISEGRYEQYF	TGTGCCATCAGTGAGGGTCGGTACGAGCAGTACTTC
TRBJ2-2	TRBV2	NA	14	many	CASRASPSAGELFF	TGTGCCAGCAGAGCATCCCCTTCAGCCGGGGAGCTGTTTTTT
TRBJ2-2	TRBV6-1	NA	13	many	CASSVLSSGELFF	TGTGCCAGCAGTGTATTAAGTTCCGGGGAGCTGTTTTTT
TRBJ1-2	TRBV6-1	NA	13	few	CASSEEDFYGYTF	TGTGCCAGCAGTGAAGAGGACTTTTATGGCTACACCTTC
TRBJ2-2	TRBV19	TRBD2	17	many	CASTIGSGRPNTGELFF	TGTGCCAGTACCATCGGTAGCGGGAGGCCTAACACCGGGGAGCTGTTTTTT
TRBJ1-1	TRBV5-1	TRBD1	14	many	CASSWGQGGTEAFF	TGCGCCAGCAGCTGGGGACAGGGGGGCACTGAAGCTTTCTTT
TRBJ2-4	TRBV6-2/TRBV6-3	TRBD2	19	NA	CASSYLPGLAGGPGNEQYF	TGTGCCAGCAGTTACCTACCGGGACTAGCGGGAGGGCCGGGCAATGAGCAGTACTTC
TRBJ1-4	TRBV30	NA	14	NA	CAWRLLSTNEKLFF	TGTGCCTGGAGATTACTGAGTACTAATGAAAAACTGTTTTTT